This TCR beta chain was identified in a study of blood T cell repertoires in COVID-19. This CDR3 has 17 residues. Looked up from germline, CDR1 is MDHEN and CDR2 is SYDVKM. Trimming shortened V by 6 bases and J by 4 bases, and 22 bases separated the two germline ends. Enrolled during active infection, Seattle patients were then followed longitudinally. In the original processing: Reference gene primers were amplified, and this amplification served to estimate nucleated cell counts. Profiled with immunoSEQ multiplex PCR; TCRdb holds only in-frame clones, not every one. V and J calls and clone size come straight from that table; D and trimming were deduced from the DNA. The data hold about 410,000 clones, with about 89% observed a single time.

This TCR was recovered from a middle-aged woman with COVID-19, enrolled during active disease. The chain uses TRBV28 and TRBJ1-5; D perhaps matches TRBD1 (6 bases). The sequencing input was peripheral blood. The CDR3 protein is CASSLPGGSTVNQPQHF. As DNA, the CDR3 is TGTGCCAGCAGCTTGCCGGGGGGCTCCACTGTGAATCAGCCCCAGCATTTT.